These 10 T cell receptor beta chains were sequenced from one sample in a study of blood T cell repertoires in COVID-19. Sequenced by immunoSEQ multiplex PCR; TCRdb stores in-frame clones only, minus some. The repertoire consists of tens of thousands of clones, with roughly 87% occurring once and the leading ten covering about 7%. The sequenced material came from peripheral blood. Receptors were obtained from a human donor in a cohort sampled during active COVID-19.

This clone was observed a few times. J is TRBJ2-7 and V is TRBV30, with a weak D call TRBD2 (6 bases). The V and J ends lost 2 bases and 2 bases respectively, with 10 bases between them. The length of the CDR3 is 13 residues. CDR1 is GTSNPN, CDR2 SVGIG, per germline (reference sequence). In DNA, the CDR3 is TGTGCCTGGAGTTTCGCGGGACCCTACGAGCAGTACTTC. Its translation: CAWSFAGPYEQYF. Full variable domain (missing parts from reference TRBV30 and TRBJ2-7): SQTIHQWPATLVQPVGSPLSLECTVEGTSNPNLYWYRQAAGRGLQLLFYSVGIGQISSEVPQNLSASRPQDRQFILSSKKLLLSDSGFYLCAWSFAGPYEQYFGPGTRLTVT.

This clone has only one observation. This chain connects TRBV19 to TRBJ1-1; D unresolved. There are 16 residues in the CDR3. V gave up 6 bases and J gave up 6 bases, with 23 bases separating them. CDR1 is LNHDA, CDR2 SQIVND, per germline (reference sequence). CDR3 nucleotide sequence: TGTGCCAGTAGCCCACCCGGTAGCAGGATCGGGGCTGAAGCTTTCTTT. It specifies CASSPPGSRIGAEAFF.

The chain has TRBV27 and TRBJ2-1; weak D call: TRBD2 (6 bases). The CDR3 consists of 15 residues. Germline CDR1 and CDR2: MNHEY and SMNVEV (reference sequence). The ends were cut back, 3 bases at V and 6 bases at J, with 15 bases in the middle. CDR3 DNA: TGTGCCAGCAGTTTCTCGGGGGTCGGGACCAATGAGCAGTTCTTC. Translating gives CASSFSGVGTNEQFF.

This clone was found a few times. The chain joins TRBV6-2 or TRBV6-3 to TRBJ1-5; D may be TRBD1 (5 bases). In germline, CDR1 is MNHEY, CDR2 SVGEGT. The CDR3 is 12 amino acids. Trimming stripped 5 bases from V and 6 bases from J, with 8 bases between. Written as DNA, the CDR3 is TGTGCCAGCAGTCCAAGGGGTCAGCCCCAGCATTTT. It encodes CASSPRGQPQHF.

This chain links TRBV5-1 with TRBJ2-2; the match to TRBD1 covers 7 bases. Germline values: CDR1 SGHRS, CDR2 YFSETQ. Germline trimming cut 1 base from V and 7 bases from J; bases unmatched to any gene: 4. The CDR3 covers 14 residues. The CDR3 sequence is CASSLRQGGGELFF. The CDR3 DNA reads as TGCGCCAGCAGCTTGAGACAGGGTGGCGGGGAGCTGTTTTTT.

V is TRBV7-9 and J is TRBJ2-7, with D possibly being TRBD2 (5 bases). Germline V lookup: CDR1 SEHNR, CDR2 FQNEAQ (reference sequence). The CDR3 is 16 amino acids. The V gene lost 2 bases and the J gene lost 2 bases, with 16 bases spanning the gap. The CDR3 sequence: CASSLTDTRPPYEQYF. CDR3 nucleotides: TGTGCCAGCAGCTTAACTGACACTAGGCCCCCCTACGAGCAGTACTTC.

The rearrangement links TRBV18 to TRBJ1-2, with 8 bases identical to TRBD1. Unmatched junction bases numbered 3, after V lost 1 base and J lost 5 bases. Per the germline V gene, CDR1 is KGHSH and CDR2 is LQKENI. The CDR3 loop spans 14 amino acids. CDR3 DNA sequence: TGTGCCAGCTCACCACAGGACAGGGAATATGGCTACACCTTC. Amino acid sequence: CASSPQDREYGYTF.

The V call is TRBV11-3, the J call TRBJ2-3; 9 bases are a match to TRBD2. CDR3 length: 15 residues. Germline V gives CDR1 SGHNT, CDR2 YENEEA. The J segment lost 3 bases and the V segment lost 1 base, leaving 2 bases of the junction unmatched. The CDR3 reads CASSLGSGGTDTQYF. CDR3 DNA sequence: TGTGCCAGCAGCTTAGGGAGCGGGGGGACAGATACGCAGTATTTT.

The chain combines TRBV4-3 with TRBJ2-3; 11 nucleotides agree with TRBD2. The CDR3 extends over 21 amino acids. CDR1 is LGHNA and CDR2 is YSLEER in the germline V gene. V shed 0 bases, J shed 2 bases, and the junction held 16 bases outside the gene matches. The CDR3 DNA sequence: TGCGCCAGCAGCCAAGATCATCAGGGAAGTCTAGCGGGAGGATCCACAGATACGCAGTATTTT. Encoded protein: CASSQDHQGSLAGGSTDTQYF.

The chain couples TRBV5-1 to TRBJ2-5; TRBD2 is a possible D gene (7 bases). The CDR3 has 15 residues. Trimming took 6 bases from V and 0 from J, leaving 15 bases between them. Germline-derived CDR1 and CDR2 are SGHRS and YFSETQ. CDR3 coding DNA: TGCGCCAGCACCGAGGGGGGGACGTACCAAGAGACCCAGTACTTC. Residues: CASTEGGTYQETQYF.